This T cell receptor (beta chain) derives from a study of T cell responses to AZD1222 COVID-19 vaccine. Study-wide results and limits: CD4 TCRs associated with vaccination spanned spike, dominating at 160-218 and 743-854. Females made up more of the donors, who were largely white British, and clonal diversity may have come out too low. Targets within unmutated variant regions were reportedly found for nearly half of spike-specific TCRs. Only six individuals given AZD1222 were seropositive at baseline.

Points on this clone: The antigen remains unidentified. A much larger clonotype is one base distant, so this may be a read error. The same CDR3 arises from other DNA sequences in this sample as well.

The CDR3 totals 14 residues. CDR1 is DFQATT, CDR2 SNEGSKA, per germline (reference sequence). The protocol was immunoSEQ multiplex PCR, while the TCRdb copy is restricted to in-frame clones and leaves out a portion. This table holds under 150,000 clones, approximately 85% found once. The chain has TRBV20-1 and TRBJ1-1; D gene unclear. The source is an adult in good health. Sequenced here: peripheral blood, sampled on day 0 of MenACWY control vaccination. CDR3 in amino acids: CSASEASANTEAFF. In DNA, the CDR3 is TGCAGTGCTAGTGAGGCGTCGGCGAACACTGAAGCTTTTTTT.